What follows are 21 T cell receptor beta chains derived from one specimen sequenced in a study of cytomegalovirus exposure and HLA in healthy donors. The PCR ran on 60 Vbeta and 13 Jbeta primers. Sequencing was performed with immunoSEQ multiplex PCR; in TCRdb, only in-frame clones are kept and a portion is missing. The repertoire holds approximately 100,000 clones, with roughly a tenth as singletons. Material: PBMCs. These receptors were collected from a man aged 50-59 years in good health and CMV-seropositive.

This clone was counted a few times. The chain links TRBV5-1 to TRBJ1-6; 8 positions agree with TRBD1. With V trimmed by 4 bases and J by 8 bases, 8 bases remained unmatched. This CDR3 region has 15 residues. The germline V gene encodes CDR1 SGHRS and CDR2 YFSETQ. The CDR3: CASSPQGARDSPLHF. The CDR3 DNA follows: TGCGCCAGCAGCCCGCAGGGGGCTAGGGATTCACCCCTCCACTTT. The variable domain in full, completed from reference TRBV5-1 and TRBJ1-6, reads KAGVTQTPRYLIKTRGQQVTLSCSPISGHRSVSWYQQTPGQGLQFLFEYFSETQRNKGNFPGRFSGRQFSNSRSEMNVSTLELGDSALYLCASSPQGARDSPLHFGNGTRLTVT.

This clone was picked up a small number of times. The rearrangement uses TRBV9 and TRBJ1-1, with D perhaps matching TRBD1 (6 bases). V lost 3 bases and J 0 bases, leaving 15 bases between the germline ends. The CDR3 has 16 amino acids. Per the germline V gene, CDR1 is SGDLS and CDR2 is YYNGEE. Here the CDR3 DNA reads TGTGCCAGCAGCGGTGGGGAGGGACACATGAACACTGAAGCTTTCTTT. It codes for CASSGGEGHMNTEAFF.

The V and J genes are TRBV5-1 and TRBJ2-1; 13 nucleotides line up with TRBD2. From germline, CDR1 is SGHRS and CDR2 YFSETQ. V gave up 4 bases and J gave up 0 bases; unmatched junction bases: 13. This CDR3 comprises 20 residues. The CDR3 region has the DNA TGCGCCAGCAGCCCAATATTGGGACTAGCGGGAAGCATCTCCTACAATGAGCAGTTCTTC. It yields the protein CASSPILGLAGSISYNEQFF.

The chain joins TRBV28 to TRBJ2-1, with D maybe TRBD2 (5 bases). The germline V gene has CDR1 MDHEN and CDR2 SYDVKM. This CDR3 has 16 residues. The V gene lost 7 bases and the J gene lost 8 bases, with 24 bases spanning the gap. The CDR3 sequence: CASTLLVRSLADEQFF. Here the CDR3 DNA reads TGTGCCAGCACCCTATTGGTCCGGAGCCTAGCCGATGAGCAGTTCTTC.

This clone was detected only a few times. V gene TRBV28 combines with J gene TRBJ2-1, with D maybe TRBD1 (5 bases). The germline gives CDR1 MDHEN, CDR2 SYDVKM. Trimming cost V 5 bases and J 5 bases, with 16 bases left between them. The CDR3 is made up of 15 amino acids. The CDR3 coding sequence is TGTGCCAGCAGTACCGACAGAGCCCGGGACAATGAGCAGTTCTTC. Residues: CASSTDRARDNEQFF.

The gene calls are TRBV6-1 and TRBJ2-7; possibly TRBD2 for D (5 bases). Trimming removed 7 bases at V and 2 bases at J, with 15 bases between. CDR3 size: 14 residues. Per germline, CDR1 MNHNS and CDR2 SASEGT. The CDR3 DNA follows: TGTGCCAGCACCGCAAGGTCGGGAACCTACGAGCAGTACTTC. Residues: CASTARSGTYEQYF.

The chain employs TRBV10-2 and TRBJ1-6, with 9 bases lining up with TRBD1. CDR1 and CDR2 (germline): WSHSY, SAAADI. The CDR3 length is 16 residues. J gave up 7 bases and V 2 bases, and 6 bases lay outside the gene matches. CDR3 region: CASSEGRDRDNSPLHF. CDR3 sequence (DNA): TGCGCCAGCAGTGAGGGGCGGGACAGGGACAATTCACCCCTCCACTTT.

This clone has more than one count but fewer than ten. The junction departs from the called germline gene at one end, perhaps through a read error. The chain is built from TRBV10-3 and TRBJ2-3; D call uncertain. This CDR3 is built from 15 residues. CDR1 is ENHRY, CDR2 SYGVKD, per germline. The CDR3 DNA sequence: TGTGCCATCAGTGAGTTCGCTACTTACACAGATGCGCAGTATTTT. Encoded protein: CAISEFATYTDAQYF.

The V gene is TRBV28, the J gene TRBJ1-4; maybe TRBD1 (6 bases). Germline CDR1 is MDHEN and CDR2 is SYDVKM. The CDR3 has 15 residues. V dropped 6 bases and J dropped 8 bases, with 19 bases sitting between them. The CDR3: CASSSPRYQGEKLFF. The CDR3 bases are TGTGCCAGCAGCTCTCCCAGGTACCAGGGGGAAAAACTGTTTTTT.

The CDR3 sequence: CASSSTPGTRYGYTF. CDR3 DNA: TGTGCCAGCAGTTCCACTCCCGGGACACGGTATGGCTACACCTTC. J is TRBJ1-2 and V is TRBV6-5, with D tentatively TRBD1 (6 bases). Germline CDR1 reads MNHEY; CDR2 reads SVGAGI. Trimming left V 4 bases short and J 5 bases short, with 17 bases between. The CDR3 extends over 15 amino acids.

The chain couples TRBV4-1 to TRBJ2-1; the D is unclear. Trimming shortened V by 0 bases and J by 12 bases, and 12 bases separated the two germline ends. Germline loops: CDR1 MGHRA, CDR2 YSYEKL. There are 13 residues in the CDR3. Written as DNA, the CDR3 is TGCGCCAGCAGCCAAGATACAGCTGTACGGCAGTTCTTC. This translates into CASSQDTAVRQFF.

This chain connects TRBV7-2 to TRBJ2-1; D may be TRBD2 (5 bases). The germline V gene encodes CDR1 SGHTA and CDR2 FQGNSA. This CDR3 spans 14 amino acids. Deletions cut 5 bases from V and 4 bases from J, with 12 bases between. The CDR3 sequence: CASSPGKVYNEQFF. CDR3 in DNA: TGTGCCAGCAGCCCCGGGAAAGTGTACAATGAGCAGTTCTTC.

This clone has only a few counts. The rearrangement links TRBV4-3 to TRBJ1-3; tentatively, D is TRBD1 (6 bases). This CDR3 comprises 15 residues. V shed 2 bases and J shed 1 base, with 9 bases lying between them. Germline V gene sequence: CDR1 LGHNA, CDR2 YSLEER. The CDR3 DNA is TGCGCCAGCAGCCAAACAGGGTTTTCTGGAAACACCATATATTTT. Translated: CASSQTGFSGNTIYF.

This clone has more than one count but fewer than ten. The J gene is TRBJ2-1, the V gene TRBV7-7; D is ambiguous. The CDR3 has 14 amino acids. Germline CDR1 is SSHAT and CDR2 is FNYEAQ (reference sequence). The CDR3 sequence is CASPPLGSYNEQFF. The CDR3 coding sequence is TGTGCTAGCCCCCCGCTCGGTTCCTACAATGAGCAGTTCTTC.

The CDR3 reads CASSYDRTGEQYF. The CDR3 DNA follows: TGTGCCAGCAGTTATGACAGGACCGGCGAGCAGTACTTC. The rearrangement joins TRBV2 to TRBJ2-7; a possible D gene is TRBD1 (6 bases). Trimming pared 5 bases from V and 6 bases from J, leaving 14 bases between. Germline lookup yields CDR1 SNHLY and CDR2 FYNNEI. The CDR3 is 13 residues long.

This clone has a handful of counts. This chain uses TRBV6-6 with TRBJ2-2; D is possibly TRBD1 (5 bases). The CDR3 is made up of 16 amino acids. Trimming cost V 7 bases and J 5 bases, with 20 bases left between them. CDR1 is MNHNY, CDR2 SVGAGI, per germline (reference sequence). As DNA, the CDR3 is TGTGCCAGCAACGACGAGGCCAGGGCTTATACCGGGGAGCTGTTTTTT. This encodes CASNDEARAYTGELFF.

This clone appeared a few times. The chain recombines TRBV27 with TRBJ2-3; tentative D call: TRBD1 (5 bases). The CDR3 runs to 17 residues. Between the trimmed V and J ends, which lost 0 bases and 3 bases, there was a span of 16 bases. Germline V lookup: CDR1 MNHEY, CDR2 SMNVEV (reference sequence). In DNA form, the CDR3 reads TGTGCCAGCAGTTTATCCGTCTGGGTTAGGGGTACAGATACGCAGTATTTT. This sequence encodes CASSLSVWVRGTDTQYF.

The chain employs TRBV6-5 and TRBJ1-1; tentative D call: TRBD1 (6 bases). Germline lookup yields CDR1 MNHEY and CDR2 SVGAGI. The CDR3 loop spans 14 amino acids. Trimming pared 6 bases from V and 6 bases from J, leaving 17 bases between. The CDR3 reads CASSLRGGASEAFF. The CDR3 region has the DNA TGTGCCAGCAGCCTACGGGGGGGCGCTTCTGAAGCTTTCTTT.

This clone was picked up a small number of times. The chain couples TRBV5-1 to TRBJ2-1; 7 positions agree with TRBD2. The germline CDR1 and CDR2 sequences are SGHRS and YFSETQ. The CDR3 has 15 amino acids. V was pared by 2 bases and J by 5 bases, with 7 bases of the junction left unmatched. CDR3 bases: TGCGCCAGCAGCTTTGGTAGCGGGCCTAACAATGAGCAGTTCTTC. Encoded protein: CASSFGSGPNNEQFF. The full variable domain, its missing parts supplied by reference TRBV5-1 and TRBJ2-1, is KAGVTQTPRYLIKTRGQQVTLSCSPISGHRSVSWYQQTPGQGLQFLFEYFSETQRNKGNFPGRFSGRQFSNSRSEMNVSTLELGDSALYLCASSFGSGPNNEQFFGPGTRLTVL.

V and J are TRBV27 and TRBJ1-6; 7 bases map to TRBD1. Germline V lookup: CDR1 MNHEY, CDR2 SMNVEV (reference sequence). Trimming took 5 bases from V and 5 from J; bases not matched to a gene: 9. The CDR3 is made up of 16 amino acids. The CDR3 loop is CASSTQGGRDNSPLHF. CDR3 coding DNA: TGTGCCAGCAGTACCCAGGGGGGTAGGGATAATTCACCCCTCCACTTT.

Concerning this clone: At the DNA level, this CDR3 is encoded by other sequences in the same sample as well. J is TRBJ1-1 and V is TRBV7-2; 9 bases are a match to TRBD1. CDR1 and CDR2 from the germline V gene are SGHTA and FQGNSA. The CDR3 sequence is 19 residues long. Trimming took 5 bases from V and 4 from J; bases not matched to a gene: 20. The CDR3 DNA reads TGTGCCAGCAGCCCCGAAGGGGGACAGGGTTTGGGATTGTTCACTGAAGCTTTCTTT. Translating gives CASSPEGGQGLGLFTEAFF. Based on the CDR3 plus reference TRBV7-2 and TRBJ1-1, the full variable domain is GAGVSQSPSNKVTEKGKDVELRCDPISGHTALYWYRQSLGQGLEFLIYFQGNSAPDKSGLPSDRFSAERTGGSVSTLTIQRTQQEDSAVYLCASSPEGGQGLGLFTEAFFGQGTRLTVV.